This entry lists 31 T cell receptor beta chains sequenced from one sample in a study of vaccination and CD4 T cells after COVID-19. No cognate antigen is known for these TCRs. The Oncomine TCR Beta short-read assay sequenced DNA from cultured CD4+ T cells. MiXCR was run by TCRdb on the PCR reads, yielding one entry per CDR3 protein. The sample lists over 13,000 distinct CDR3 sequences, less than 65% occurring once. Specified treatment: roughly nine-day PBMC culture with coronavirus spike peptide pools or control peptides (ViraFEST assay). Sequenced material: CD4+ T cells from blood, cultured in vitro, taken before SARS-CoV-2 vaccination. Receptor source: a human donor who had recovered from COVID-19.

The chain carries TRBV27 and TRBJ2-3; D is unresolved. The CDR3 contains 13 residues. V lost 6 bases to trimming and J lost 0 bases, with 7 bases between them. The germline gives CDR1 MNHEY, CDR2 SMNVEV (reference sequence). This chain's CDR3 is CASRPLSTDTQYF. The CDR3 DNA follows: TGTGCCAGCAGGCCGCTGAGCACAGATACGCAGTATTTT.

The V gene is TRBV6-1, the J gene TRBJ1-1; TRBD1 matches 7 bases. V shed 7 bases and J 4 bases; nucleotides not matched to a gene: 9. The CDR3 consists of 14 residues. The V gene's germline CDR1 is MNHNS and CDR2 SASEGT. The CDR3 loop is CASTGRQGGTEAFF. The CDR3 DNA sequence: TGTGCCAGCACGGGTCGGCAGGGGGGCACTGAAGCTTTCTTT.

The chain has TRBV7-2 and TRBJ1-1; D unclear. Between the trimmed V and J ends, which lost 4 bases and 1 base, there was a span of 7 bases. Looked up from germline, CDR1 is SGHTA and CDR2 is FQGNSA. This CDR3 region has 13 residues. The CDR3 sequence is CASSWQRNTEAFF. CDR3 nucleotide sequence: TGTGCCAGCAGCTGGCAGAGGAACACTGAAGCTTTCTTT.

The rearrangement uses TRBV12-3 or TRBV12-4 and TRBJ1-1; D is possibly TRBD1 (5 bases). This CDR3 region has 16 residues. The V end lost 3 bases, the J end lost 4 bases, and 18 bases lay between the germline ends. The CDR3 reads CASSFGGGTGPTEAFF. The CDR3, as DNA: TGTGCCAGCAGTTTTGGGGGGGGGACGGGACCCACTGAAGCTTTCTTT.

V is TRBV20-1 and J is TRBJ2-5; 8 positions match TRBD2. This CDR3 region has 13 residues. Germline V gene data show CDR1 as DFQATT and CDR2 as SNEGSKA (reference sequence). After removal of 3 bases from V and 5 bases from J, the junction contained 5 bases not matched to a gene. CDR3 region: CSARRTSKETQYF. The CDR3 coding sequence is TGCAGTGCTAGGCGGACTAGCAAGGAGACCCAGTACTTC.

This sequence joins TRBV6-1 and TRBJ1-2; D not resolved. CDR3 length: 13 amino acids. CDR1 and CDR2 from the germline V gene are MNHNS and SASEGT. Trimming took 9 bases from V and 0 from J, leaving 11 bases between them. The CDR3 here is CASTEAPNYGYTF. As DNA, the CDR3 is TGTGCCAGTACGGAGGCGCCTAACTATGGCTACACCTTC.

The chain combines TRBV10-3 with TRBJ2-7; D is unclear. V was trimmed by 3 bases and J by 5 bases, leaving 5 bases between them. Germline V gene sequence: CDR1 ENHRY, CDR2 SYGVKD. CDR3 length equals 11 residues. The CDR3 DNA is TGTGCCATCAGTGACCATAACGAGCAGTACTTC. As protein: CAISDHNEQYF.

CDR3 bases: TGTGCCAGCAGTCCGCCAGGTCAAGTCCAAGAGACCCAGTACTTC. Protein product: CASSPPGQVQETQYF. This sequence joins TRBV6-2 or TRBV6-3 and TRBJ2-5; D is unclear. This CDR3 region has 15 residues. Looked up from germline, CDR1 is MNHEY and CDR2 is SVGEGT. V was shortened by 5 bases and J by 1 base, with 14 bases between the two germline ends.

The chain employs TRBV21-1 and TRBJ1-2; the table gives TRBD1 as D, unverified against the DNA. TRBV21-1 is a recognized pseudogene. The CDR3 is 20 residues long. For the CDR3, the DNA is TGTGCCAGCAGCAGCAGTAACCTCCTTTATCCCGGGACAGGGATCTATGGCTACACCTTC. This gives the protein CASSSSNLLYPGTGIYGYTF.

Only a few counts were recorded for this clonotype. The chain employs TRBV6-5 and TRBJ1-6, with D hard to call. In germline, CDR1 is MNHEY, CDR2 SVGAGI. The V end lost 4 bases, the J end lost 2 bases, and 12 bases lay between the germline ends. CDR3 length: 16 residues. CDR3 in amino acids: CASSFSPQPYNSPLHF. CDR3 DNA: TGTGCCAGCAGTTTTTCCCCACAACCCTATAATTCACCCCTCCACTTT.

In nucleotides, the CDR3 is TGTGCCAGCAGCTTGCGGGCAGGGACAGGGGGCGTCAATCAGCCCCAGCATTTT. This gives the protein CASSLRAGTGGVNQPQHF. V is TRBV7-2 and J is TRBJ1-5, with TRBD1 identical over 12 bases. The ends lost 3 bases at V and 3 bases at J; junction bases unmatched: 9. The germline V gene encodes CDR1 SGHTA and CDR2 FQGNSA. The CDR3 spans 18 residues.

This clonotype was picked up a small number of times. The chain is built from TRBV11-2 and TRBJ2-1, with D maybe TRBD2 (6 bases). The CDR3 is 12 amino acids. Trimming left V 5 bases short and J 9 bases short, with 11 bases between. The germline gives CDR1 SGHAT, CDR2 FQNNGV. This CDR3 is CASSPLASEQFF. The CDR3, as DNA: TGTGCCAGCAGCCCCCTAGCGTCTGAGCAGTTCTTC. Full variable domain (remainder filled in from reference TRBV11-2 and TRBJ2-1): EAGVAQSPRYKIIEKRQSVAFWCNPISGHATLYWYQQILGQGPKLLIQFQNNGVVDDSQLPKDRFSAERLKGVDSTLKIQPAKLEDSAVYLCASSPLASEQFFGPGTRLTVL.

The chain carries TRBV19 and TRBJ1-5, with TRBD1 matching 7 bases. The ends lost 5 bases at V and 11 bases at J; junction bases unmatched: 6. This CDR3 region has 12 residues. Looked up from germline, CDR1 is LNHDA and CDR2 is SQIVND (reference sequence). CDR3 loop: CASSANRGTQHF. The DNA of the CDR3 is TGTGCCAGTAGTGCCAACAGGGGAACCCAGCATTTT.

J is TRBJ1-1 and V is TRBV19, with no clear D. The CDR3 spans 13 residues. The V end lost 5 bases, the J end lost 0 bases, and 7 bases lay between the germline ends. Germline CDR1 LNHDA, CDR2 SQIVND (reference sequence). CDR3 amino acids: CASSQDLNTEAFF. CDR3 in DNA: TGTGCCAGTAGTCAGGATTTGAACACTGAAGCTTTCTTT.

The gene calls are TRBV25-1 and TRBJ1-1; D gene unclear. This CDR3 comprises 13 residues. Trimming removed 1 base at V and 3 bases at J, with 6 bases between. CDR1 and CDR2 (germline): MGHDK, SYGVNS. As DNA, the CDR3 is TGTGCCAGCAGTGAATTGGTTGACACTGAAGCTTTCTTT. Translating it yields CASSELVDTEAFF. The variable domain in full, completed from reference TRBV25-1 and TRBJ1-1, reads EADIYQTPRYLVIGTGKKITLECSQTMGHDKMYWYQQDPGMELHLIHYSYGVNSTEKGDLSSESTVSRIRTEHFPLTLESARPSHTSQYLCASSELVDTEAFFGQGTRLTVV.

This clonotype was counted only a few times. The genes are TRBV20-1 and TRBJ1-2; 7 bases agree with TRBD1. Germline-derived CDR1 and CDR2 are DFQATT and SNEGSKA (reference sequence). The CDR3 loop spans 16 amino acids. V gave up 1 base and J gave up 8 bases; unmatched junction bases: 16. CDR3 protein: CSARARDRSISEGYTF. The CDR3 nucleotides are TGCAGTGCTAGAGCCCGGGACAGAAGTATAAGTGAGGGCTACACCTTC.

The CDR3 DNA sequence: TGCAGTGCTAGAGGGGGGGGTTTCCTCAATCAGCCCCAGCATTTT. It is translated as CSARGGGFLNQPQHF. The chain has TRBV20-1 and TRBJ1-5; a weak D match, TRBD1 (5 bases). Germline CDR1 is DFQATT and CDR2 is SNEGSKA (reference sequence). The CDR3 covers 15 residues. V shed 1 base and J shed 3 bases, with 13 bases lying between them.

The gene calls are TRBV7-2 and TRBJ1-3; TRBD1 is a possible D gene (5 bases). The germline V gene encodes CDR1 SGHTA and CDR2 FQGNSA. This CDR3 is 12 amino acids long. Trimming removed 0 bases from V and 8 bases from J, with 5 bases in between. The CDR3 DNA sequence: TGTGCCAGCAGCTTAGCACAGGACACCATATATTTT. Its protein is CASSLAQDTIYF.

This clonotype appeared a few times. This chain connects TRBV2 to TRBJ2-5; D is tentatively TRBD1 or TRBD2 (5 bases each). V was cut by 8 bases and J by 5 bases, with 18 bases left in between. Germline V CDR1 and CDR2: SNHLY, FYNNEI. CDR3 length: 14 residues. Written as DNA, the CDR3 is TGTGCCAGCGGCCGGGACCAGGGAATGGAGACCCAGTACTTC. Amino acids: CASGRDQGMETQYF.

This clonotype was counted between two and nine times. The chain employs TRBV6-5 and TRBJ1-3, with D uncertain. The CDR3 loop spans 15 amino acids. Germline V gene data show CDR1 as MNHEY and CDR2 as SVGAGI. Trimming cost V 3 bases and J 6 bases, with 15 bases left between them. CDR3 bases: TGTGCCAGCAGTTATGGCGGAGGGAGGGTAAACACCATATATTTT. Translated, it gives CASSYGGGRVNTIYF.

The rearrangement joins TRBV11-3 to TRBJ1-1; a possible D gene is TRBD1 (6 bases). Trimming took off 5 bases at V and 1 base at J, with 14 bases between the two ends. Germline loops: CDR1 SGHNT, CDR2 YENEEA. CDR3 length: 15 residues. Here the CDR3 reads CASSASGTQNTEAFF. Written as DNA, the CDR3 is TGTGCCAGCAGCGCGAGTGGGACACAGAACACTGAAGCTTTCTTT.

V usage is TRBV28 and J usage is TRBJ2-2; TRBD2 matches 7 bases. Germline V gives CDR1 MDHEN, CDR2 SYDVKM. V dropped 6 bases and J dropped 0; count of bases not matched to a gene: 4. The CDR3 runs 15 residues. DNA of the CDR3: TGTGCCAGCAGACTTAGCGGGCCGAACACCGGGGAGCTGTTTTTT. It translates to CASRLSGPNTGELFF.

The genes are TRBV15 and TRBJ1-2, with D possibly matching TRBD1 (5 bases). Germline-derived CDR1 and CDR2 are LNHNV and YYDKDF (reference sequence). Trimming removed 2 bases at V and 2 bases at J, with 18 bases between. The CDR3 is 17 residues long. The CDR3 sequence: CATSRFSGPTKNYGYTF. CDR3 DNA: TGTGCCACCAGCAGATTCTCGGGGCCTACTAAAAACTATGGCTACACCTTC.

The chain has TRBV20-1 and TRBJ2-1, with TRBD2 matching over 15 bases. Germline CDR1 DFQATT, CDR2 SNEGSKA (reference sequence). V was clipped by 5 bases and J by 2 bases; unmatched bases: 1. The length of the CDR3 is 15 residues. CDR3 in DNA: TGCAGTGCTGGACTAGCGGGGGGGGCCTACAATGAGCAGTTCTTC. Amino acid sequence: CSAGLAGGAYNEQFF.

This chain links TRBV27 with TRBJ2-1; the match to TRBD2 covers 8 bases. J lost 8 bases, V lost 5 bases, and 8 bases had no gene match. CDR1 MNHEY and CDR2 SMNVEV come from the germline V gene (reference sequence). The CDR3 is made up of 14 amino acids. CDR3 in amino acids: CASSPGLVWHEQFF. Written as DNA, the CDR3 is TGTGCCAGCAGTCCGGGACTAGTTTGGCATGAGCAGTTCTTC.

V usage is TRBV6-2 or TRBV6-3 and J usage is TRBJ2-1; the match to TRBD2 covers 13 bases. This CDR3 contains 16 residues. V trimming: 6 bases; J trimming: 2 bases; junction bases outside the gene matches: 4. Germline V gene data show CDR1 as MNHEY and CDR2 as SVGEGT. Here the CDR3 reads CASRRTSGGPYNEQFF. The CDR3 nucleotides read TGTGCCAGCAGGCGGACTAGCGGGGGCCCCTACAATGAGCAGTTCTTC.

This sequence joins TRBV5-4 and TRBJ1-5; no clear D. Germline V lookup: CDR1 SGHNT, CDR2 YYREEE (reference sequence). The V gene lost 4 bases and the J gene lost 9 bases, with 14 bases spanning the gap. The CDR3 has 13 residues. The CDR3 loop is CASSMDGVRPQHF. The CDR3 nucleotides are TGTGCCAGCAGCATGGACGGCGTCCGGCCCCAGCATTTT.

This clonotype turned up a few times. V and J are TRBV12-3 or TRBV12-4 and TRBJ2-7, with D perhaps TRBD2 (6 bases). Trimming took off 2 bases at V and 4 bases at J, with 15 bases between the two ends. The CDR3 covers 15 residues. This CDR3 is CASSLSGGVAYEQYF. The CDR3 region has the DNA TGTGCCAGCAGTTTATCGGGCGGGGTAGCGTACGAGCAGTACTTC.

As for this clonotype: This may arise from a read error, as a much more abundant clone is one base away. DNA for the CDR3: TGTGCCAGCAGCTTGGGTTCAGGCCATGGCTACACCTTC. Its translation: CASSLGSGHGYTF. The chain joins TRBV7-9 to TRBJ1-2; no definite D call. Trimming left V 3 bases short and J 6 bases short, with 11 bases between. The CDR3 is made up of 13 amino acids. Germline V gene data show CDR1 as SEHNR and CDR2 as FQNEAQ (reference sequence).

Here the CDR3 DNA reads TGTGCCAGCAGCTTAGGTTCTGTTATCAATGAGCAGTTCTTC. Translation: CASSLGSVINEQFF. The genes are TRBV11-2 and TRBJ2-1; D unclear. Trimming took off 1 base at V and 6 bases at J, with 10 bases between the two ends. In germline, CDR1 is SGHAT, CDR2 FQNNGV. CDR3 size: 14 residues.

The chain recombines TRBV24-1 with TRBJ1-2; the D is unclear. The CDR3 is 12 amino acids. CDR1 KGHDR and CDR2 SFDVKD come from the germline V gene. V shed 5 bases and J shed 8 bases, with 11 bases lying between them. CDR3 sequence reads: CATSAGRSGYTF. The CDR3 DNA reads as TGTGCCACCAGTGCCGGGAGGTCGGGCTACACCTTC.